This T cell receptor (beta chain) was captured by sequencing in a study of T cells in Graves' hyperthyroidism and ophthalmopathy. General study points: Most thyroid clonotypes that were expanded above 0.001 also turned up in blood.

The PBMCs were taken from 10 ml of fresh peripheral blood. This CDR3 has 15 residues. Trimming removed 1 base from V and 4 bases from J, with 10 bases in between. Germline V gene lookup returns CDR1 SGHTA and CDR2 FQGTGA. From RNA transcripts, TCR beta CDR3 regions were amplified. When the TCR CDR3 underwent first-round RT-PCR, the HTBI primer set was used. MiXCR, applied by TCRdb to the multiplex PCR reads, yields one record per CDR3 protein. The sample yields more than 350,000 distinct CDR3 sequences, approximately 14% seen once. Comments on this clonotype: The antigen is undetermined.

The sample comprised blood. This TCR was recovered from a woman between 25 and 40 years old with Graves' ophthalmopathy. The V call is TRBV7-3, the J call TRBJ2-2; TRBD1 might be the D (5 bases). The CDR3 reads CASSLMTASTGELFF. In DNA form, the CDR3 reads TGTGCCAGCAGCTTAATGACAGCTTCCACCGGGGAGCTGTTTTTT.